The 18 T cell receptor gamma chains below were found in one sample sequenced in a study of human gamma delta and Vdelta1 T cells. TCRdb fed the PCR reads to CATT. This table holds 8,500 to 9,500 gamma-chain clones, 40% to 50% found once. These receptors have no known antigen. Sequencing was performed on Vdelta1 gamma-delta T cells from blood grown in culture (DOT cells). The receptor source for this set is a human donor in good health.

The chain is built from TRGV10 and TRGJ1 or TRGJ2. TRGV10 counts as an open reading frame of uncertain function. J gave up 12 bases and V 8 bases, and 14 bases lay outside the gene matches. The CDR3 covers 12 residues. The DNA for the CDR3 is TGTGCTGCGTGGACCCCCGCAAATGGGAAACTCTTT. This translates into CAAWTPANGKLF.

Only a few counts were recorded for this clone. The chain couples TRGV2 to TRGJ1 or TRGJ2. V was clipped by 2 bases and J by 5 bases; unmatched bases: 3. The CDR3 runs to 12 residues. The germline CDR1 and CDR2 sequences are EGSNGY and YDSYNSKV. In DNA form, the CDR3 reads TGTGCCACCTGGGACGACAATTATAAGAAACTCTTT. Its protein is CATWDDNYKKLF.

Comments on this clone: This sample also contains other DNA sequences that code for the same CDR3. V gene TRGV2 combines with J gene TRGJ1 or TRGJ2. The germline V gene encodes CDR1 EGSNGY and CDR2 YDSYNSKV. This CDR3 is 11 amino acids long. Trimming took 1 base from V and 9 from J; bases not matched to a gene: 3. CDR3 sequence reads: CATWDGSKKLF. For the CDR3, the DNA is TGTGCCACCTGGGACGGCTCTAAGAAACTCTTT.

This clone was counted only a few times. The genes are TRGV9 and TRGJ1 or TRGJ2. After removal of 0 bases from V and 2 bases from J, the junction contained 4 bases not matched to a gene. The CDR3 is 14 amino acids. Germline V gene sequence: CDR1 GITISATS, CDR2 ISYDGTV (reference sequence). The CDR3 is CALWEVPDYYKKLF. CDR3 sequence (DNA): TGTGCCTTGTGGGAGGTGCCGGATTATTATAAGAAACTCTTT.

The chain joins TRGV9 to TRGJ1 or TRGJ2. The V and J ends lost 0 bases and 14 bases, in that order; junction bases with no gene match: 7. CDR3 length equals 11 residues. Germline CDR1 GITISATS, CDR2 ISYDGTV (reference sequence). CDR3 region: CALWEVHVQLF. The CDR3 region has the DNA TGTGCCTTGTGGGAGGTGCATGTGCAACTCTTT.

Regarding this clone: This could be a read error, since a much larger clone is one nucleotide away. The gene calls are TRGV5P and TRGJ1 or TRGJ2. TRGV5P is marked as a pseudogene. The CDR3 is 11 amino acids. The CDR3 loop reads CATWGPEKKLF. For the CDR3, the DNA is TGTGCCACCTGGGGACCTGAGAAGAAACTCTTT.

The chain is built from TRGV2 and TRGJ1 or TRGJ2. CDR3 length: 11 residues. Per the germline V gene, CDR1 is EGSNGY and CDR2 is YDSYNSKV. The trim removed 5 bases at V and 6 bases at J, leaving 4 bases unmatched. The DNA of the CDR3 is TGTGCCACCTGGGTTCCTTATAAGAAACTCTTT. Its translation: CATWVPYKKLF.

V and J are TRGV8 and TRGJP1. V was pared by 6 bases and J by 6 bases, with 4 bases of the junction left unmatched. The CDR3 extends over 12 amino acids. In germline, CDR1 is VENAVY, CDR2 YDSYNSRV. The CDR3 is CATWFAGWFKIF. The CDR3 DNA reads TGTGCCACCTGGTTTGCTGGTTGGTTCAAGATATTT.

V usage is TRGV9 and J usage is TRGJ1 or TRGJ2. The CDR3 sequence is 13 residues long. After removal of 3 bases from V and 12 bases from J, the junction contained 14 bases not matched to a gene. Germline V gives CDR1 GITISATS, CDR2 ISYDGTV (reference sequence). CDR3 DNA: TGTGCCTTGTGGGAGCCCCGTTTGGTAGCGAAACTCTTT. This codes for CALWEPRLVAKLF.

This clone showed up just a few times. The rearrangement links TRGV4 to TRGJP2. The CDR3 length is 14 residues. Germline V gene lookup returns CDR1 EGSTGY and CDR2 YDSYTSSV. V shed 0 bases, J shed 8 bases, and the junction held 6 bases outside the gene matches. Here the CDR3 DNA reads TGTGCCACCTGGGATGGGCCAAGGGATTGGATCAAGACGTTT. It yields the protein CATWDGPRDWIKTF.

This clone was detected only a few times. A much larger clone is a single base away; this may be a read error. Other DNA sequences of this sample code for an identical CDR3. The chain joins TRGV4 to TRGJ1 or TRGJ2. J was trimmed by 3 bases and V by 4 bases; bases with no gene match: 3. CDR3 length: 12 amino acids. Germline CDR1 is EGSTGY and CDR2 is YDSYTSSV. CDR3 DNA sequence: TGTGCCACCTGGGACGTTTATTATAAGAAACTCTTT. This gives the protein CATWDVYYKKLF.

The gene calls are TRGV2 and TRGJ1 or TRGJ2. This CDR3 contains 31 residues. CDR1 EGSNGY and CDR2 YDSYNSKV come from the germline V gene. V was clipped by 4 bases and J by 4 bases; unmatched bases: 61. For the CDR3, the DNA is TGTGCCACCTGGGAACTCCCCAGGTGGCACAGTAATAGACCTCAACCACTCAAAAAAGGTGCGGGCCGGAATGTCTATTATAAGAAACTCTTT. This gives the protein CATWELPRWHSNRPQPLKKGAGRNVYYKKLF.

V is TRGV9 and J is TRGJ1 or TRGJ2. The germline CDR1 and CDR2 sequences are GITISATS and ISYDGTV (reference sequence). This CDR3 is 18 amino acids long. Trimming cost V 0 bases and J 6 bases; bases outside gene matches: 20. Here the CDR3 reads CALWEVRFNRLSCYKKLF. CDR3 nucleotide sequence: TGTGCCTTGTGGGAGGTGCGGTTCAACAGGTTAAGTTGTTATAAGAAACTCTTT.

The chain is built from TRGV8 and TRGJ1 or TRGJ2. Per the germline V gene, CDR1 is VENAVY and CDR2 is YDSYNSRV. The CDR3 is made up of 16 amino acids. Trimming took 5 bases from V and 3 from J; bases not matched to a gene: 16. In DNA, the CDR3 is TGTGCCACCTGGGCCCCGACGGGGAGAGGTTATTATAAGAAACTCTTT. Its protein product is CATWAPTGRGYYKKLF.

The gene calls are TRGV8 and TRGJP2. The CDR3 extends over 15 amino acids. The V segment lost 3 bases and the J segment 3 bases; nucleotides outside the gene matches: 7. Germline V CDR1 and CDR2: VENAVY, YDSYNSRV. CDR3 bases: TGTGCCACCTGGGATCAGGTGGGTAGTGATTGGATCAAGACGTTT. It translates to CATWDQVGSDWIKTF.

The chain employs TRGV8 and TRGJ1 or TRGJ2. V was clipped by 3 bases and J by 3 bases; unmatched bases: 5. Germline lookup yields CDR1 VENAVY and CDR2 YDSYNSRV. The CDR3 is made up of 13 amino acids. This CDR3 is CATWDYSYYKKLF. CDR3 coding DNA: TGTGCCACCTGGGATTACAGTTATTATAAGAAACTCTTT.

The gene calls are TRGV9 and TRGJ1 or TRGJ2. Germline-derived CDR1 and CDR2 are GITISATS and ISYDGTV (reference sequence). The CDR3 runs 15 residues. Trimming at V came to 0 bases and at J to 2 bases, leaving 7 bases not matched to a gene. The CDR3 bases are TGTGCCTTGTGGGAGGTGGACTATTATTATTATAAGAAACTCTTT. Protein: CALWEVDYYYYKKLF.

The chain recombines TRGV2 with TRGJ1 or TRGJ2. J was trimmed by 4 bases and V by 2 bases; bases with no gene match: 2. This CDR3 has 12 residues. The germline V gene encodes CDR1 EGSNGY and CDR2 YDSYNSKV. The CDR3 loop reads CATWDEYYKKLF. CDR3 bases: TGTGCCACCTGGGACGAGTATTATAAGAAACTCTTT.